This T cell receptor beta chain was captured in a study of metastatic and nonmetastatic thyroid tumors. Study-wide background: The study looked at repertoires side by side in blood and in tumor or nodule tissue from malignant and benign thyroid patients.

This clone is classed as medium-sized. TCRdb used MiXCR to call clones anew from the PCR reads. The table includes some 16,000 clones, approximately 15% detected once. Thyroid surgery had not been preceded by any treatment in any patient. Sequences were obtained from blood. This TCR was recovered from a female donor with papillary thyroid cancer or a benign thyroid nodule (not recorded which). Some clones in this sample may be carry-over from other donors' samples.

CDR3 loop: CASKFPGRSYGYTF. The CDR3 DNA reads as TGTGCCAGCAAGTTCCCCGGACGCAGCTATGGCTACACCTTC. This chain connects TRBV6-1 to TRBJ1-2; unclear D gene. The CDR3 contains 14 residues. The V end was cut by 7 bases, the J end by 4 bases, with 16 bases between. Germline V CDR1 and CDR2: MNHNS, SASEGT.